This T cell receptor (beta chain) is from a study of identical twins. From the 5' RACE reads, TCRdb called clonotypes with MiXCR, one entry per CDR3 protein. Counted here are more than 600,000 distinct CDR3 sequences, roughly 18% occurring once; the ten biggest clones make up about an eighth. Unmatched junction bases numbered 9, after V lost 4 bases and J lost 11 bases. The CDR3 totals 14 residues. Per germline, CDR1 SGDLS and CDR2 YYNGEE. These sequences were also reported in another study, on T cells expressing NK-cell markers.

This receptor was obtained from a woman between 18 and 29 years old in good health. The material sequenced was PBMCs. The chain combines TRBV9 with TRBJ2-1, with 10 bases lining up with TRBD2. CDR3 region: CASSTRGTSDKQFF. CDR3 in DNA: TGTGCCAGCAGCACCCGAGGGACTAGCGACAAGCAGTTCTTC.